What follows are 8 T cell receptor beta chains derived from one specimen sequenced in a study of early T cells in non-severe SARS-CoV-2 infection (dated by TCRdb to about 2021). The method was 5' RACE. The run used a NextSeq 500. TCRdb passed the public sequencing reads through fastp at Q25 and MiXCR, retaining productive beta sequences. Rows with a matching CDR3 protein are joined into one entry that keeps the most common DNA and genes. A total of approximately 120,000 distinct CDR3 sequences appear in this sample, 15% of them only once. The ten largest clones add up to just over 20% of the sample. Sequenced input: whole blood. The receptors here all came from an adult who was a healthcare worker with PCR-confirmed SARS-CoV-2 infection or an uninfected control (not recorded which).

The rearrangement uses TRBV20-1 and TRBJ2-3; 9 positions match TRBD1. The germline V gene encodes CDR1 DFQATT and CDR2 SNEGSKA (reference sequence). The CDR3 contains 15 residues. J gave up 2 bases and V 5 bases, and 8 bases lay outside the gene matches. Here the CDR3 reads CSAPNRQGDTDTQYF. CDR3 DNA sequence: TGCAGTGCTCCTAACCGACAGGGGGACACAGATACGCAGTATTTT.

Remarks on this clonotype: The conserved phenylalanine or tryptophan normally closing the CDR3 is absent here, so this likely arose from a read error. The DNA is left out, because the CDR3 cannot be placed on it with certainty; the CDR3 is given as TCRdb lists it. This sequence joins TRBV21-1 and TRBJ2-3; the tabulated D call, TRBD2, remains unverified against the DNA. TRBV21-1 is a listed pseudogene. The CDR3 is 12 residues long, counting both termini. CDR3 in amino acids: CASSKPGTPLAP.

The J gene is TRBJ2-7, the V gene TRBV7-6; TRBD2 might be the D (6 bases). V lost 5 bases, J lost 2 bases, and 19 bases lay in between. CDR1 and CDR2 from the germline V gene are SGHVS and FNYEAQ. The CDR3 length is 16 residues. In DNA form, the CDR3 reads TGTGCCAGCAGCCCCCCTTCCGGGACTTACCCCTACGAGCAGTACTTC. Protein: CASSPPSGTYPYEQYF.

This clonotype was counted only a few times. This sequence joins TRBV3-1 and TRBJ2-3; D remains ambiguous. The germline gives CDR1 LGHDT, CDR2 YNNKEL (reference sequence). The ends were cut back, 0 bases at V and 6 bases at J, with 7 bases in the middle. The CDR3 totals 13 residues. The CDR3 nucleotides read TGTGCCAGCAGCCAAGACGTGGTGGATACGCAGTATTTT. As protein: CASSQDVVDTQYF.

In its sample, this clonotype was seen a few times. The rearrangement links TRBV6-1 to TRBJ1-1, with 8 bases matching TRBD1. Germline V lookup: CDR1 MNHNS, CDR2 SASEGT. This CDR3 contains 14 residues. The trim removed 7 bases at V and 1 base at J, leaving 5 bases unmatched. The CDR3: CASMGQATNTEAFF. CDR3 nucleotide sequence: TGTGCCAGCATGGGACAGGCGACGAACACTGAAGCTTTCTTT.

CDR3 protein: CASSFPGRTEAFF. CDR3 nucleotide sequence: TGTGCCAGCAGCTTTCCGGGAAGGACTGAAGCTTTCTTT. The chain uses TRBV5-6 and TRBJ1-1; no clear D. Trimming left V 2 bases short and J 5 bases short, with 10 bases between. The CDR3 length is 13 residues. From germline, CDR1 is SGHDT and CDR2 YYEEEE.

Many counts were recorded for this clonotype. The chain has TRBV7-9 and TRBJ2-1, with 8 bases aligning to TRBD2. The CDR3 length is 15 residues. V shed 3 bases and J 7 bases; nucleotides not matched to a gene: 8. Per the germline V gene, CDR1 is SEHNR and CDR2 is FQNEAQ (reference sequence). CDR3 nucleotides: TGTGCCAGCAGCTTTGATTCGGGACTAGGAAATGAGCAGTTCTTC. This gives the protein CASSFDSGLGNEQFF.

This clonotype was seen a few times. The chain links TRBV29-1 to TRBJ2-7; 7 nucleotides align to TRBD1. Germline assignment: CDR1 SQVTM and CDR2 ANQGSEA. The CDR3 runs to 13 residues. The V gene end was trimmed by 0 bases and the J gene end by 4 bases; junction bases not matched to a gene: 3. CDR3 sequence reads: CSVEDRDSYEQYF. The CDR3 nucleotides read TGCAGCGTTGAAGATCGGGACAGTTACGAGCAGTACTTC.